These 13 T cell receptor beta chains share one sample of origin, sequenced in a study of PD-L1 blockade in urothelial cancer. Indicated time point: pretreatment peripheral blood. Some clones are missing from TCRdb's copy, which holds only in-frame ones; the method was immunoSEQ multiplex PCR. The data contain around 130,000 clones, 84% of them seen just once; the ten biggest clones take up 3.2%. The source material was PBMCs, sampled around atezolizumab (anti-PD-L1) treatment. The receptors originated from a man aged 50 to 59 with urothelial cancer.

The CDR3 DNA reads TGTGCCAGCAGCTTAGGAGCGCTAGCGGGAGGAGGGGAGACCCAGTACTTC. This codes for CASSLGALAGGGETQYF. The chain has TRBV7-8 and TRBJ2-5; 11 positions match TRBD2. CDR3 length equals 17 residues. The ends lost 1 base at V and 5 bases at J; junction bases unmatched: 9. Germline CDR1 reads SGHVS; CDR2 reads FQNEAQ.

The chain employs TRBV28 and TRBJ2-7; 9 bases are shared with TRBD2. This CDR3 is built from 14 residues. Germline loops: CDR1 MDHEN, CDR2 SYDVKM. The junction had 5 bases not matched to a gene; V was cut back by 4 bases and J by 4 bases. The CDR3 sequence is CASSSLAGAYEQYF. The CDR3 DNA follows: TGTGCCAGCAGTTCGTTAGCGGGAGCATACGAGCAGTACTTC.

The rearrangement links TRBV5-6 to TRBJ2-1; 8 positions agree with TRBD1. CDR3 size: 15 residues. Per the germline V gene, CDR1 is SGHDT and CDR2 is YYEEEE. The V segment lost 3 bases and the J segment 5 bases; nucleotides outside the gene matches: 7. In DNA, the CDR3 is TGTGCCAGCAGCTACAGGGGGTTTAATGACAATGAGCAGTTCTTC. The encoded protein is CASSYRGFNDNEQFF. Full variable domain (outside the CDR3, taken from reference TRBV5-6 and TRBJ2-1): DAGVTQSPTHLIKTRGQQVTLRCSPKSGHDTVSWYQQALGQGPQFIFQYYEEEERQRGNFPDRFSGHQFPNYSSELNVNALLLGDSALYLCASSYRGFNDNEQFFGPGTRLTVL.

This CDR3 reads CASRSGLAGAETQYF. CDR3 sequence (DNA): TGTGCCAGCAGATCGGGACTAGCGGGAGCGGAGACCCAGTACTTC. The chain is built from TRBV7-9 and TRBJ2-5; 14 nucleotides match TRBD2. Germline V lookup: CDR1 SEHNR, CDR2 FQNEAQ (reference sequence). The V segment lost 6 bases and the J segment 5 bases; nucleotides outside the gene matches: 5. The CDR3 contains 15 residues.

The V gene is TRBV28, the J gene TRBJ1-2, with 12 bases identical to TRBD1. V trimming: 5 bases; J trimming: 0 bases; junction bases outside the gene matches: 7. Looked up from germline, CDR1 is MDHEN and CDR2 is SYDVKM. The CDR3 spans 17 residues. The CDR3 reads CASSPGQGAYTNYGYTF. The DNA for the CDR3 is TGTGCCAGCAGTCCGGGACAGGGGGCCTACACTAACTATGGCTACACCTTC.

The rearrangement uses TRBV18 and TRBJ1-4; 8 nucleotides align to TRBD1. The CDR3 loop spans 13 amino acids. The germline gives CDR1 KGHSH, CDR2 LQKENI. V shed 8 bases, J shed 7 bases, and the junction held 6 bases outside the gene matches. The DNA of the CDR3 is TGTGCCAGCGCAGGGGGCTCGGGTGAAAAACTGTTTTTT. Its protein product is CASAGGSGEKLFF.

The chain joins TRBV25-1 to TRBJ2-1, with 9 bases aligning to TRBD1. The length of the CDR3 is 17 residues. V was clipped by 3 bases and J by 6 bases; unmatched bases: 12. Germline V gene data show CDR1 as MGHDK and CDR2 as SYGVNS. CDR3 coding DNA: TGTGCCAGCAGTGACTCGTCTGGGACAGGGAGACTCAATGAGCAGTTCTTC. Translating it yields CASSDSSGTGRLNEQFF. Drawing the rest from reference TRBV25-1 and TRBJ2-1, the complete variable domain is EADIYQTPRYLVIGTGKKITLECSQTMGHDKMYWYQQDPGMELHLIHYSYGVNSTEKGDLSSESTVSRIRTEHFPLTLESARPSHTSQYLCASSDSSGTGRLNEQFFGPGTRLTVL.

This clone was recorded once. V is TRBV5-4 and J is TRBJ1-2; D may be TRBD1 (6 bases). Deletions cut 4 bases from V and 5 bases from J, with 24 bases between. CDR3 length: 17 amino acids. Germline V gene sequence: CDR1 SGHNT, CDR2 YYREEE (reference sequence). The CDR3 bases are TGTGCCAGCAGCCACCCCGCGGGGGGGGGCATAGGATATGGCTACACCTTC. Translating gives CASSHPAGGGIGYGYTF.

This clone was counted a few times. The J gene is TRBJ2-3, the V gene TRBV29-1; 12 bases are shared with TRBD2. Germline V gene sequence: CDR1 SQVTM, CDR2 ANQGSEA. The ends lost 3 bases at V and 2 bases at J; junction bases unmatched: 3. The CDR3 runs to 15 residues. CDR3 nucleotide sequence: TGCAGCGTTGAGAGGACTAGCGGGACCACAGATACGCAGTATTTT. Its protein product is CSVERTSGTTDTQYF.

The chain uses TRBV30 and TRBJ1-2; no reliable D call. Germline assignment: CDR1 GTSNPN and CDR2 SVGIG (reference sequence). Trimming stripped 5 bases from V and 8 bases from J, with 12 bases between. This CDR3 region has 11 residues. CDR3 protein: CAWGTSMGYTF. The DNA of the CDR3 is TGTGCCTGGGGTACTTCTATGGGCTACACCTTC.

This clone was picked up one time. The rearrangement joins TRBV11-1 to TRBJ2-1, with 7 positions matching TRBD2. Germline CDR1 and CDR2: SGHAT and FQDESV (reference sequence). Trimming cost V 2 bases and J 5 bases; bases outside gene matches: 6. The CDR3 is 15 amino acids. This CDR3 is CASSLISGVNNEQFF. The CDR3 DNA sequence: TGTGCCAGCAGCTTAATCAGCGGGGTGAACAATGAGCAGTTCTTC.

The rearrangement uses TRBV25-1 and TRBJ2-1; TRBD1 is a possible D gene (6 bases). The CDR3 sequence is 14 residues long. Looked up from germline, CDR1 is MGHDK and CDR2 is SYGVNS. Trimming left V 8 bases short and J 4 bases short, with 15 bases between. The CDR3: CASAGDEGYNEQFF. The CDR3 coding sequence is TGTGCCAGCGCAGGGGACGAGGGATACAATGAGCAGTTCTTC.

This rearrangement joins TRBV7-6 to TRBJ1-1; 8 bases match TRBD1. The V gene end was trimmed by 5 bases and the J gene end by 3 bases; junction bases not matched to a gene: 23. Per germline, CDR1 SGHVS and CDR2 FNYEAQ. This CDR3 spans 20 amino acids. The CDR3 sequence: CASSSLDEFGQGAKDTEAFF. The CDR3 nucleotides read TGTGCCAGCAGCAGCTTAGATGAATTCGGTCAGGGGGCAAAGGACACTGAAGCTTTCTTT.